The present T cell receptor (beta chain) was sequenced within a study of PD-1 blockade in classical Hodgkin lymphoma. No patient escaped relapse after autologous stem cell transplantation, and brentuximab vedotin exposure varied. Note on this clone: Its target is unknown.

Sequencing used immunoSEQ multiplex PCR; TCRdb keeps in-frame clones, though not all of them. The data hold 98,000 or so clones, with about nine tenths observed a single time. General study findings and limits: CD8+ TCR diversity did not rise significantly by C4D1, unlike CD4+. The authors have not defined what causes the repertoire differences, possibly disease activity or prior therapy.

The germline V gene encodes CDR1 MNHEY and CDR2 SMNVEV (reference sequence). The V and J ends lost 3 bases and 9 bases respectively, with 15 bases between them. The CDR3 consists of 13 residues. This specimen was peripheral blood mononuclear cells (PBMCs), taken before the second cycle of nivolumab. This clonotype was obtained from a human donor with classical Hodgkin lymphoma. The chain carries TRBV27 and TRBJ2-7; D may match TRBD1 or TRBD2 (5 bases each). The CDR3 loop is CASSFRDGTAQYF. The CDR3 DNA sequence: TGTGCCAGCAGTTTCCGGGACGGTACGGCGCAGTACTTC.